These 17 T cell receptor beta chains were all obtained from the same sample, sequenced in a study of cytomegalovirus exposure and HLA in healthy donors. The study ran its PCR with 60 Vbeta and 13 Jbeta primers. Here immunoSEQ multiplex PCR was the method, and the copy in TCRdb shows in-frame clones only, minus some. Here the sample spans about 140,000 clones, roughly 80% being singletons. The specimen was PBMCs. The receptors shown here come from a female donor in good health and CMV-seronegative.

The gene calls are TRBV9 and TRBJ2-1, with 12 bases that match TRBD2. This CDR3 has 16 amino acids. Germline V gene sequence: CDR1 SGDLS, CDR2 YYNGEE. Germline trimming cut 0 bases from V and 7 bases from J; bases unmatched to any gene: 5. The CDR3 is CASSVGLAGALNEQFF. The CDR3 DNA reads TGTGCCAGCAGCGTAGGACTAGCGGGAGCCTTAAATGAGCAGTTCTTC.

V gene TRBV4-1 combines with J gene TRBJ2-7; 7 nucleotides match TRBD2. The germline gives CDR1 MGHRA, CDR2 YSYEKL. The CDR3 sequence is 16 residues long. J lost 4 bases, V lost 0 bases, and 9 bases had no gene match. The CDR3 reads CASSQDQGGRSYEQYF. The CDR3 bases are TGCGCCAGCAGCCAAGATCAGGGCGGGAGATCTTACGAGCAGTACTTC.

CDR3 in DNA: TGTGCCAGCAGCTTGGTGGCGGGAAACACAGATACGCAGTATTTT. Residues: CASSLVAGNTDTQYF. The rearrangement joins TRBV5-4 to TRBJ2-3; possible D gene TRBD2, 6 bases. The CDR3 totals 15 residues. V lost 0 bases, J lost 2 bases, and 10 bases lay in between. The V gene's germline CDR1 is SGHNT and CDR2 YYREEE (reference sequence).

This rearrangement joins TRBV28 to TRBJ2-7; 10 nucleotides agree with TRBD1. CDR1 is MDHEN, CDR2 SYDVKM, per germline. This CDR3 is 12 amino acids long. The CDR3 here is CASDRGVDEQYF. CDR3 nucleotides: TGTGCGTCGGACAGGGGGGTGGACGAGCAGTACTTC.

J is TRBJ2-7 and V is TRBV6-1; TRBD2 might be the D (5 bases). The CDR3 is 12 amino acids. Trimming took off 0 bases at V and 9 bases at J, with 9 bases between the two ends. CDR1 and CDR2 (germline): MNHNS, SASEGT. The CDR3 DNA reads TGTGCCAGCAGTGAAGCCGGGATGGGGCAGTACTTC. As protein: CASSEAGMGQYF.

The CDR3 loop reads CASTLSTGWSYGYTF. The CDR3 coding sequence is TGTGCCAGCACCCTATCGACAGGTTGGAGCTATGGCTACACCTTC. The chain recombines TRBV6-5 with TRBJ1-2, with D perhaps matching TRBD1 (6 bases). V lost 7 bases, J lost 4 bases, and 19 bases lay in between. The CDR3 runs 15 residues. Germline CDR1 reads MNHEY; CDR2 reads SVGAGI.

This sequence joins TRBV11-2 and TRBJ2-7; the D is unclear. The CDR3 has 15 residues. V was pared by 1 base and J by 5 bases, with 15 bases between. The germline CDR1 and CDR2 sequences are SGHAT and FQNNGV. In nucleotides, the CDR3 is TGTGCCAGCAGCTTAGGTCCCTCTAACCTCAACGAGCAGTACTTC. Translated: CASSLGPSNLNEQYF.

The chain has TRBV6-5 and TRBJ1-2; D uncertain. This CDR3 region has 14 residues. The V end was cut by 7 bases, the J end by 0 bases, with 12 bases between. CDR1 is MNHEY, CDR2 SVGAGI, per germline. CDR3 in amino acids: CASKPGRANYGYTF. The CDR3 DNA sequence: TGTGCCAGCAAGCCAGGCCGCGCTAACTATGGCTACACCTTC.

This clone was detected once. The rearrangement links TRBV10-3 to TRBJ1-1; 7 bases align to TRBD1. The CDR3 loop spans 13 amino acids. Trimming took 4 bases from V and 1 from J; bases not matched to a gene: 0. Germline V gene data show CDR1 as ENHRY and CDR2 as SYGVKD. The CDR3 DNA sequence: TGTGCCATCAGTGGGGACAGGAACACTGAAGCTTTCTTT. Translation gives CAISGDRNTEAFF.

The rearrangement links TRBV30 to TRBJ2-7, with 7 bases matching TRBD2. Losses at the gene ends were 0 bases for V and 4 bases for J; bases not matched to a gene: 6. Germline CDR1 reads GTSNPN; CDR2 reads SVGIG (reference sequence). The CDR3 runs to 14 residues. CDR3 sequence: CAWSVPSGDYEQYF. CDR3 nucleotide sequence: TGTGCCTGGAGTGTCCCTAGCGGAGATTACGAGCAGTACTTC.

The CDR3 sequence is CASSFGEREGREQFF. In DNA form, the CDR3 reads TGTGCCAGCAGTTTTGGCGAGCGGGAGGGCCGGGAGCAGTTCTTC. The chain has TRBV28 and TRBJ2-1; 10 bases match TRBD2. Germline V gene sequence: CDR1 MDHEN, CDR2 SYDVKM. Trimming removed 3 bases from V and 10 bases from J; junction bases left unmatched: 9. This CDR3 has 15 residues.

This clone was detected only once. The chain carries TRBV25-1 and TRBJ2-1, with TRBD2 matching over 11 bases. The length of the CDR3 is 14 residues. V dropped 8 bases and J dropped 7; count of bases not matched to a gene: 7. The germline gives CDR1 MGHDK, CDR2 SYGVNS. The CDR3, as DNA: TGTGCCAGCGAAACTAGCGGGAGTTCGAATGAGCAGTTCTTC. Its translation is CASETSGSSNEQFF.

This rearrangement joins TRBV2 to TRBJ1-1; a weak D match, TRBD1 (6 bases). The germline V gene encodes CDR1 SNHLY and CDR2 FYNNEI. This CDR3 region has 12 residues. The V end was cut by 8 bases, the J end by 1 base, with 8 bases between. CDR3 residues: CASGQTNTEAFF. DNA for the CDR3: TGTGCCAGCGGACAGACGAACACTGAAGCTTTCTTT.

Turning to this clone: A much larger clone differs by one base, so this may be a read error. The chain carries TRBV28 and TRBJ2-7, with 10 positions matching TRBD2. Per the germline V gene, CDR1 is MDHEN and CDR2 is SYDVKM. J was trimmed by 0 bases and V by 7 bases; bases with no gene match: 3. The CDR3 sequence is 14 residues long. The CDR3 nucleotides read TGTGCCAGCAACCCTAGCGGGAGCTCCTACGAGCAGTACTTC. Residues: CASNPSGSSYEQYF.

In DNA form, the CDR3 reads TGTGCCAGCAGCTCGCGACTAGCGGAATACAATGAGCAGTTCTTC. This gives the protein CASSSRLAEYNEQFF. The rearrangement links TRBV7-9 to TRBJ2-1; 9 bases map to TRBD2. The CDR3 runs to 15 residues. V was pared by 4 bases and J by 4 bases, with 5 bases of the junction left unmatched. The germline CDR1 and CDR2 sequences are SEHNR and FQNEAQ (reference sequence).

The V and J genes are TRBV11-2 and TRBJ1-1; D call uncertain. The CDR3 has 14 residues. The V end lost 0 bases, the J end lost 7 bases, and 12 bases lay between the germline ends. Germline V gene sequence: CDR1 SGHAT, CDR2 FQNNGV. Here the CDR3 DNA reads TGTGCCAGCAGCTTAGAATCGGTCCTCGATGAAGCTTTCTTT. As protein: CASSLESVLDEAFF.

CDR3 loop: CASSPTGTRHLGEEKLFF. The CDR3 bases are TGCGCCAGCAGCCCTACCGGGACACGGCATTTGGGTGAGGAAAAACTGTTTTTT. The chain uses TRBV5-1 and TRBJ1-4; possibly TRBD1 for D (6 bases). Germline V CDR1 and CDR2: SGHRS, YFSETQ. The CDR3 has 18 amino acids. V lost 4 bases to trimming and J lost 8 bases, with 27 bases between them.